Presented here are 13 T cell receptor beta chains from one specimen sequenced in a study of blood T cell repertoires in COVID-19. Clones were sequenced by immunoSEQ multiplex PCR, and TCRdb holds only the in-frame ones, with some missing. The sample lists about 62,000 clones, approximately 80% occurring once. Sequences were obtained from peripheral blood. The receptors originated from a woman in her forties or fifties with active or convalescent COVID-19.

V and J are TRBV23-1 and TRBJ1-5; 7 positions match TRBD1. TRBV23-1 carries the ORF label, with uncertain function. J lost 1 base, V lost 2 bases, and 23 bases had no gene match. The CDR3 totals 22 residues. The CDR3 DNA reads as TGCGCCAGCAGTCAAAAAAATCCCAGTCCCACCACGGGCAGGGGGAGCAATCAGCCCCAGCATTTT. Translation gives CASSQKNPSPTTGRGSNQPQHF.

The chain employs TRBV7-2 and TRBJ2-3; TRBD2 agrees at 8 bases. The CDR3 contains 16 residues. From germline, CDR1 is SGHTA and CDR2 FQGNSA. V gave up 1 base and J gave up 1 base; unmatched junction bases: 4. The DNA for the CDR3 is TGTGCCAGCAGCTTAGGGCGGGGGGCTGGCACAGATACGCAGTATTTT. It codes for CASSLGRGAGTDTQYF. Looking up the rest from reference TRBV7-2 and TRBJ2-3 gives the full variable domain: GAGVSQSPSNKVTEKGKDVELRCDPISGHTALYWYRQSLGQGLEFLIYFQGNSAPDKSGLPSDRFSAERTGGSVSTLTIQRTQQEDSAVYLCASSLGRGAGTDTQYFGPGTRLTVL.

The chain recombines TRBV7-2 with TRBJ2-7; 15 bases are a match to TRBD2. The CDR3 length is 16 residues. CDR1 and CDR2 from the germline V gene are SGHTA and FQGNSA. V shed 5 bases and J 4 bases; nucleotides not matched to a gene: 6. The CDR3 nucleotides are TGTGCCAGCAGCCCGGGACTAGCGGGAGGTTGGTACGAGCAGTACTTC. Its translation: CASSPGLAGGWYEQYF.

V and J are TRBV28 and TRBJ1-2; D gene uncertain. Germline assignment: CDR1 MDHEN and CDR2 SYDVKM. This CDR3 comprises 13 residues. V was cut by 5 bases and J by 5 bases, with 12 bases left in between. The CDR3 protein is CASSPDRLYGYTF. The CDR3 coding sequence is TGTGCCAGCAGTCCCGATCGACTGTATGGCTACACCTTC.

This chain uses TRBV18 with TRBJ2-3; 10 bases are shared with TRBD1. The CDR3 length is 15 residues. J lost 5 bases, V lost 3 bases, and 5 bases had no gene match. Per the germline V gene, CDR1 is KGHSH and CDR2 is LQKENI. Here the CDR3 DNA reads TGTGCCAGCTCACCCGACAGGGGGCAGGAAGATACGCAGTATTTT. Translated, it gives CASSPDRGQEDTQYF.

CDR3 region: CASSYSERSTYEQYF. The CDR3 coding sequence is TGTGCCAGCAGTTACTCGGAACGGAGTACCTACGAGCAGTACTTC. The gene calls are TRBV6-5 and TRBJ2-7; D gene ambiguous. The V and J ends lost 0 bases and 2 bases respectively, with 11 bases between them. This CDR3 has 15 amino acids. Looked up from germline, CDR1 is MNHEY and CDR2 is SVGAGI.

The chain carries TRBV11-1 and TRBJ2-2; 8 nucleotides agree with TRBD1. The V gene's germline CDR1 is SGHAT and CDR2 FQDESV (reference sequence). The CDR3 is made up of 16 amino acids. V trimming: 5 bases; J trimming: 6 bases; junction bases outside the gene matches: 11. The DNA for the CDR3 is TGTGCCAGCAGCCCCGGGGACAGGTTGAGAGCCGGGGAGCTGTTTTTT. Protein: CASSPGDRLRAGELFF.

The genes are TRBV2 and TRBJ1-2, with D perhaps matching TRBD1 (5 bases). Per germline, CDR1 SNHLY and CDR2 FYNNEI. V gave up 3 bases and J gave up 0 bases, with 14 bases separating them. The CDR3 totals 16 residues. The CDR3 reads CASSDPAEGANYGYTF. CDR3 bases: TGTGCCAGCAGTGACCCTGCGGAAGGGGCTAACTATGGCTACACCTTC.

The genes are TRBV6-5 and TRBJ1-1; perhaps TRBD1 as D (6 bases). There are 14 residues in the CDR3. Per the germline V gene, CDR1 is MNHEY and CDR2 is SVGAGI. Trimming shortened V by 5 bases and J by 1 base, and 11 bases separated the two germline ends. In nucleotides, the CDR3 is TGTGCCAGCAGTCGCTCGACAGGGAACACTGAAGCTTTCTTT. It translates to CASSRSTGNTEAFF.

The CDR3 nucleotides are TGTGCCTGGAGTCGTGGCGGGGGAACCTACGAGCAGTACTTC. Translation: CAWSRGGGTYEQYF. The rearrangement uses TRBV30 and TRBJ2-7; 7 nucleotides align to TRBD2. Germline trimming cut 2 bases from V and 2 bases from J; bases unmatched to any gene: 6. Looked up from germline, CDR1 is GTSNPN and CDR2 is SVGIG (reference sequence). The CDR3 runs 14 residues. The entire variable domain, with the rest obtained from reference TRBV30 and TRBJ2-7, is as follows: SQTIHQWPATLVQPVGSPLSLECTVEGTSNPNLYWYRQAAGRGLQLLFYSVGIGQISSEVPQNLSASRPQDRQFILSSKKLLLSDSGFYLCAWSRGGGTYEQYFGPGTRLTVT.

In nucleotides, the CDR3 is TGTGCCAGCAACCCTGGGGGGACCGACTCCTACAATGAGCAGTTCTTC. This gives the protein CASNPGGTDSYNEQFF. This chain uses TRBV7-9 with TRBJ2-1; D is perhaps TRBD2 (6 bases). The CDR3 is made up of 16 amino acids. CDR1 and CDR2 (germline): SEHNR, FQNEAQ (reference sequence). Between the trimmed V and J ends, which lost 7 bases and 0 bases, there was a span of 16 bases.

This clone appeared many times. The chain links TRBV19 to TRBJ2-2, with D tentatively TRBD2 (6 bases). Between the trimmed V and J ends, which lost 5 bases and 2 bases, there was a span of 9 bases. The CDR3 is 14 amino acids. Germline V gene data show CDR1 as LNHDA and CDR2 as SQIVND (reference sequence). The CDR3 region is CASSVGTNTGELFF. CDR3 bases: TGTGCCAGTAGTGTGGGGACTAACACCGGGGAGCTGTTTTTT.

The chain combines TRBV6-2 or TRBV6-3 with TRBJ2-3, with 12 positions matching TRBD2. The ends lost 4 bases at V and 5 bases at J; junction bases unmatched: 4. This CDR3 comprises 15 residues. CDR1 is MNHEY, CDR2 SVGEGT, per germline. The CDR3 region is CASSFPLAGGDTQYF. The CDR3, as DNA: TGTGCCAGCAGTTTCCCACTAGCGGGAGGAGATACGCAGTATTTT.